This TCR beta chain was captured in a study of cytomegalovirus exposure and HLA in healthy donors. Study-wide points: Cytomegalovirus-associated TCR beta chains were listed, numbering 150 to 200.

The PCR was carried out with 60 Vbeta primers and 13 Jbeta primers. Assay: immunoSEQ multiplex PCR; the TCRdb copy retains only in-frame clones and omits some. The profile shows about 140,000 clones, 60% to 85% of them singletons. This clone was seen only a few times. Its antigen is undetermined. The V end was cut by 3 bases, the J end by 0 bases, with 15 bases between. This CDR3 has 16 amino acids. Per germline, CDR1 MGHRA and CDR2 YSYEKL. This chain connects TRBV4-1 to TRBJ2-7; weak D call: TRBD1 (6 bases). Input material: PBMCs. The clonotype comes from a man between 18 and 29 years old in good health and CMV-seronegative. The CDR3 spells CASSQGHPGHSYEQYF. DNA of the CDR3: TGCGCCAGCAGCCAGGGCCATCCGGGACACTCCTACGAGCAGTACTTC.